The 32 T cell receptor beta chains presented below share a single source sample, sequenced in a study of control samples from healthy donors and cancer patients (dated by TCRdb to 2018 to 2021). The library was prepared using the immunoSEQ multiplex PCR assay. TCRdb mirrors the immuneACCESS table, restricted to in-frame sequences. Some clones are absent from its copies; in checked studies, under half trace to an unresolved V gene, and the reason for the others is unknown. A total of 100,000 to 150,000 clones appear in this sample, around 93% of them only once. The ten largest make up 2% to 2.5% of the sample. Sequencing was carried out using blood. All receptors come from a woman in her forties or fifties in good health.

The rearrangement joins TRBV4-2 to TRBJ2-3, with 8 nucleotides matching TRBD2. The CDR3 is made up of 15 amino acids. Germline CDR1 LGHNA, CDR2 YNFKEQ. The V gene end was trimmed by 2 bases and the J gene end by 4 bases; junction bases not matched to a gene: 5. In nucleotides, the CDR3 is TGTGCCAGCAGCCAACAAACTAGCGGCCCAGATACGCAGTATTTT. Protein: CASSQQTSGPDTQYF.

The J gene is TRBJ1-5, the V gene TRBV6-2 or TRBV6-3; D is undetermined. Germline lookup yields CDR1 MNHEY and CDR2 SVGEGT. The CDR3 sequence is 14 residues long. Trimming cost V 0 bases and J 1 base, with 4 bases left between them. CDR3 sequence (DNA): TGTGCCAGCAGTTACTCGGGCAGCAATCAGCCCCAGCATTTT. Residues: CASSYSGSNQPQHF.

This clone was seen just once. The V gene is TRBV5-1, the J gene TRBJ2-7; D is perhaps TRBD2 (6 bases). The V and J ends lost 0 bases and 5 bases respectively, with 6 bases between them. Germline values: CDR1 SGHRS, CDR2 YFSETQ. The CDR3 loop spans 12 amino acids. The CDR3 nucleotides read TGCGCCAGCAGCTTGGGGAGGGACGAGCAGTACTTC. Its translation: CASSLGRDEQYF. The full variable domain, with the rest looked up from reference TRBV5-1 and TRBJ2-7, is KAGVTQTPRYLIKTRGQQVTLSCSPISGHRSVSWYQQTPGQGLQFLFEYFSETQRNKGNFPGRFSGRQFSNSRSEMNVSTLELGDSALYLCASSLGRDEQYFGPGTRLTVT.

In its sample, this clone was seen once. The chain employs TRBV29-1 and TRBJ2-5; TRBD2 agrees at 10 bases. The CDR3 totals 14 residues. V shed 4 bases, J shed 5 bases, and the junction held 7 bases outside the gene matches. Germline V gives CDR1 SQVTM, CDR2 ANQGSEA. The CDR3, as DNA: TGCAGCGTTGCGCCTAGCGGGAGTGGGGAGACCCAGTACTTC. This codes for CSVAPSGSGETQYF.

CDR3 DNA: TGTGCCAGCTCACCAGGCCTAGCCAGTCTAGCCTCCTACAATGAGCAGTTCTTC. It encodes CASSPGLASLASYNEQFF. The chain has TRBV18 and TRBJ2-1; D might be TRBD2 (5 bases). Germline V gene lookup returns CDR1 KGHSH and CDR2 LQKENI. V dropped 2 bases and J dropped 0 bases, with 17 bases sitting between them. There are 18 residues in the CDR3.

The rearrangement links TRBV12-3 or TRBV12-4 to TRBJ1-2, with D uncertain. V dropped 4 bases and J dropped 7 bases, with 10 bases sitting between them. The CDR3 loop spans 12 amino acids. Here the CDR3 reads CASSSSRSGYTF. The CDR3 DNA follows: TGTGCCAGCAGTTCCTCCCGGAGTGGCTACACCTTC.

For the CDR3, the DNA is TGTGCCAGCAGTCCAGGGGGCTGGGGGGCTGAAGCTTTCTTT. It specifies CASSPGGWGAEAFF. This chain joins TRBV2 and TRBJ1-1; 8 bases align to TRBD1. The CDR3 has 14 residues. The V gene end was trimmed by 5 bases and the J gene end by 6 bases; junction bases not matched to a gene: 8. From germline, CDR1 is SNHLY and CDR2 FYNNEI.

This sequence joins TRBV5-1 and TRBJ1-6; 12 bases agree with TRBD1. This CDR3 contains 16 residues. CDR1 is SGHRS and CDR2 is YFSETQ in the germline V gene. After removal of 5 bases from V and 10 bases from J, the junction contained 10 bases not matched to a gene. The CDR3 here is CASSFTTGTGGSPLHF. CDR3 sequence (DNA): TGCGCCAGCAGTTTTACTACCGGGACAGGGGGCTCACCCCTCCACTTT.

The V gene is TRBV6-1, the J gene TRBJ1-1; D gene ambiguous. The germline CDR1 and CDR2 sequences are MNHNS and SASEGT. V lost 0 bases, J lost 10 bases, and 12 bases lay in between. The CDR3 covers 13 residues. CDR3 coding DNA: TGTGCCAGCAGTGAAGCGAAGGTGCTCGGAGCTTTCTTT. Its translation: CASSEAKVLGAFF.

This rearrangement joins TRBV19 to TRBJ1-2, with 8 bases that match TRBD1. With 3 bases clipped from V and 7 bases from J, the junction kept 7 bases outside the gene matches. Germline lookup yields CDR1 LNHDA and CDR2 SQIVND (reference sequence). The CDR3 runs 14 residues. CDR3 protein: CASSIRTGGLGYTF. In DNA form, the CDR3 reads TGTGCCAGTAGTATCCGTACAGGGGGACTTGGCTACACCTTC.

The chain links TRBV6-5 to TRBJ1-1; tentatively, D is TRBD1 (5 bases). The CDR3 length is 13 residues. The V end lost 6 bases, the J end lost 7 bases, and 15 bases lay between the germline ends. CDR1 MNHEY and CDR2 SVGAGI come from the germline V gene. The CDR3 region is CASRDSGRGEAFF. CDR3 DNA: TGTGCCAGCAGGGACTCAGGGCGGGGTGAAGCTTTCTTT.

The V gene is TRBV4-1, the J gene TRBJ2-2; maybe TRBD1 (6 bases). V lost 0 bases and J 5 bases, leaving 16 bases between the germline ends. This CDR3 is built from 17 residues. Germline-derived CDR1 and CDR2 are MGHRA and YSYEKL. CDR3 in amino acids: CASSQDETGLGTGELFF. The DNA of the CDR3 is TGCGCCAGCAGCCAAGATGAGACAGGCCTCGGGACCGGGGAGCTGTTTTTT.

CDR3 in amino acids: CASSTGPSQRNEQFF. The DNA for the CDR3 is TGCGCCAGCAGCACGGGCCCCTCCCAGAGGAATGAGCAGTTCTTC. The chain couples TRBV4-1 to TRBJ2-1; D gene uncertain. This CDR3 spans 15 amino acids. Trimming stripped 5 bases from V and 7 bases from J, with 18 bases between. Per the germline V gene, CDR1 is MGHRA and CDR2 is YSYEKL.

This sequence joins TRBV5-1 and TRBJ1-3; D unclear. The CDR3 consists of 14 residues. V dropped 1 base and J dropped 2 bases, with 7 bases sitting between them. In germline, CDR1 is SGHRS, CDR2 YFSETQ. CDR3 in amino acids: CASSLTPTGNTIYF. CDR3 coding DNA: TGCGCCAGCAGCTTGACCCCAACTGGAAACACCATATATTTT.

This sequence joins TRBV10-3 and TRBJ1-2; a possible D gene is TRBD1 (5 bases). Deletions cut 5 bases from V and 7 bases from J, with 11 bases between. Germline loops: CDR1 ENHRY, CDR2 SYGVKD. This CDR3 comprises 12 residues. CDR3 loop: CAISIQGSGYTF. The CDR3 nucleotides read TGTGCCATCAGTATTCAGGGATCTGGCTACACCTTC.

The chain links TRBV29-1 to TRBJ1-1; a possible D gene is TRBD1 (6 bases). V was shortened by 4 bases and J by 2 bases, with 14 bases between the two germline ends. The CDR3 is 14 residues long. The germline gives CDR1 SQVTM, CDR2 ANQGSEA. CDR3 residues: CSVANRVPNTEAFF. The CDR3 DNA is TGCAGCGTTGCTAACAGGGTCCCCAACACTGAAGCTTTCTTT.

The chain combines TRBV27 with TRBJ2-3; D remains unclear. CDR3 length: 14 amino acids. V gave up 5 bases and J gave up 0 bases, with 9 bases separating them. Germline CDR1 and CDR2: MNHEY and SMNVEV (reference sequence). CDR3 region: CASSKGDSTDTQYF. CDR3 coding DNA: TGTGCCAGCAGTAAGGGTGATAGCACAGATACGCAGTATTTT.

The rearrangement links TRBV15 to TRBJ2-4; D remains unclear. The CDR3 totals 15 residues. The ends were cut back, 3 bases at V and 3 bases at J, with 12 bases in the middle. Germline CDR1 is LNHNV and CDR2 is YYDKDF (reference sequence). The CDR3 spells CATSSQLGRKNIQYF. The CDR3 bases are TGTGCCACCAGCAGCCAGTTAGGGCGCAAAAACATTCAGTACTTC. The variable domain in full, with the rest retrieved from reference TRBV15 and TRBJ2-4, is DAMVIQNPRYQVTQFGKPVTLSCSQTLNHNVMYWYQQKSSQAPKLLFHYYDKDFNNEADTPDNFQSRRPNTSFCFLDIRSPGLGDTAMYLCATSSQLGRKNIQYFGAGTRLSVL.

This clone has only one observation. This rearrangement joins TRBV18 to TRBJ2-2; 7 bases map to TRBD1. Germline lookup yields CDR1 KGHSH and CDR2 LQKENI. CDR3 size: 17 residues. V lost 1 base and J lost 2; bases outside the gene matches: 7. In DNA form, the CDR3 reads TGTGCCAGCTCACCACTTTCGAGACAGGGTAACACCGGGGAGCTGTTTTTT. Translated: CASSPLSRQGNTGELFF.

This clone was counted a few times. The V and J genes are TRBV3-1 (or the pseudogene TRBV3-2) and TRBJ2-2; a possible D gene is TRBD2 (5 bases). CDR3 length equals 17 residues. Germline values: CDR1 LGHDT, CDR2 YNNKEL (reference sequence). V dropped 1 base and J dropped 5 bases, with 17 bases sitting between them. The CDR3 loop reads CASSQGFRARGTGELFF. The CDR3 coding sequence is TGTGCCAGCAGCCAAGGGTTCCGGGCTAGAGGGACCGGGGAGCTGTTTTTT.

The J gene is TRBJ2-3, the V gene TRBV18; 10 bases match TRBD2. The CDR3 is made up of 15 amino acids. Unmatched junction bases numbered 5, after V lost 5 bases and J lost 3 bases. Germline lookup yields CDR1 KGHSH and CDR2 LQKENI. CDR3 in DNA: TGTGCCAGCTCATCTAGCGGGAGTGGGACAGATACGCAGTATTTT. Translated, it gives CASSSSGSGTDTQYF.

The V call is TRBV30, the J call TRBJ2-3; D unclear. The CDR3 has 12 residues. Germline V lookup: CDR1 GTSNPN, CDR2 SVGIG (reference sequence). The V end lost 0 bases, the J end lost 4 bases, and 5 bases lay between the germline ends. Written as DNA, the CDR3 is TGTGCCTGGAGTGTAGTGGCAGATACGCAGTATTTT. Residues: CAWSVVADTQYF.

CDR3 amino acids: CASRGGQGADTQYF. Here the CDR3 DNA reads TGTGCCAGCAGGGGGGGGCAGGGGGCAGATACGCAGTATTTT. The chain links TRBV2 to TRBJ2-3; tentatively, D is TRBD1 or TRBD2 (7 bases each). CDR1 and CDR2 (germline): SNHLY, FYNNEI. The CDR3 is 14 amino acids. V lost 6 bases, J lost 4 bases, and 14 bases lay in between.

The CDR3 loop is CASSAWVGGLIDNEQFF. The DNA of the CDR3 is TGTGCCAGCAGCGCCTGGGTGGGGGGGCTGATCGACAATGAGCAGTTCTTC. V is TRBV7-9 and J is TRBJ2-1, with D possibly TRBD2 on 7 matching bases. Looked up from germline, CDR1 is SEHNR and CDR2 is FQNEAQ (reference sequence). CDR3 size: 17 residues. V dropped 5 bases and J dropped 5 bases, with 22 bases sitting between them.

This chain's CDR3 is CASSFRLAGDYEQYF. CDR3 bases: TGTGCCAGCAGCTTTAGACTAGCGGGAGACTACGAGCAGTACTTC. The chain links TRBV13 to TRBJ2-7; 12 nucleotides agree with TRBD2. CDR3 length equals 15 residues. Per the germline V gene, CDR1 is PRHDT and CDR2 is FYEKMQ (reference sequence). V was pared by 3 bases and J by 3 bases, with 3 bases of the junction left unmatched.

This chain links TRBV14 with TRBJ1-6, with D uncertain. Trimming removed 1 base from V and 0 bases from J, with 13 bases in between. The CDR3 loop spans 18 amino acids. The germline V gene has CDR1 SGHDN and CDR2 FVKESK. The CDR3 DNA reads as TGTGCCAGCAGCCAAGTGGGGTACGGGAGCTCCTATAATTCACCCCTCCACTTT. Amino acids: CASSQVGYGSSYNSPLHF.

The CDR3 region is CASRSPTGPYNEQFF. CDR3 nucleotides: TGTGCCAGCAGATCGCCGACAGGGCCCTACAATGAGCAGTTCTTC. The V gene is TRBV28, the J gene TRBJ2-1, with 7 nucleotides matching TRBD1. The length of the CDR3 is 15 residues. With 6 bases clipped from V and 2 bases from J, the junction kept 7 bases outside the gene matches. Looked up from germline, CDR1 is MDHEN and CDR2 is SYDVKM.

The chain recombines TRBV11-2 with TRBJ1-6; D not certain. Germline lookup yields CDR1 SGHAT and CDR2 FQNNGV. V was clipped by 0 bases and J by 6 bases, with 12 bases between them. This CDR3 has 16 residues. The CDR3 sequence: CASSLDVGGSNSPLHF. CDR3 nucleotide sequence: TGTGCCAGCAGCTTAGATGTAGGAGGGTCTAATTCACCCCTCCACTTT.

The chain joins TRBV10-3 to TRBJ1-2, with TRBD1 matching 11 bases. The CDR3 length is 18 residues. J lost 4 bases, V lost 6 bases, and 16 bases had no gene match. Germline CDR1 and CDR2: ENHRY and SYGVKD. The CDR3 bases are TGTGCCATCAGCTTCTCCTCGGGACAGGGGGGGAGTTCCTATGGCTACACCTTC. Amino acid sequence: CAISFSSGQGGSSYGYTF.

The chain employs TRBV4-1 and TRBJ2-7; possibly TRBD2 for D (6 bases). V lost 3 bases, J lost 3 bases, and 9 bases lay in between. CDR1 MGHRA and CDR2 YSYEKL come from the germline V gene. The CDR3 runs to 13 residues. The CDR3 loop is CASSQTRDYEQYF. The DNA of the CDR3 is TGCGCCAGCAGCCAGACTAGAGACTACGAGCAGTACTTC.

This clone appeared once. DNA of the CDR3: TGCAGTGCTAGTACCAGAATGACTGAAGCTTTCTTT. Translation: CSASTRMTEAFF. This sequence joins TRBV20-1 and TRBJ1-1, with D unclear. Germline lookup yields CDR1 DFQATT and CDR2 SNEGSKA (reference sequence). V was cut by 3 bases and J by 5 bases, with 10 bases left in between. The CDR3 sequence is 12 residues long.

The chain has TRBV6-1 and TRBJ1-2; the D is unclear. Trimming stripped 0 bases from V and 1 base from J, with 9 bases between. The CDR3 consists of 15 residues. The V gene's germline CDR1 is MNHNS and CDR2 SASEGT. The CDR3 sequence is CASSEASGLNYGYTF. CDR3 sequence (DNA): TGTGCCAGCAGTGAAGCTTCAGGCCTTAACTATGGCTACACCTTC.